This is a list of T cell receptor beta chains from one sample in a study of cytomegalovirus exposure and HLA in healthy donors. Sequencing was performed with immunoSEQ multiplex PCR; in TCRdb, only in-frame clones are kept and a portion is missing. The table shows 130,000 or so clones, with about 80% occurring only once. The sequenced material came from PBMCs. The receptors originated from a woman aged 50 to 65 in good health and CMV-seropositive. Both conserved end residues are part of each CDR3. The D gene is left open where the match is weak. The listing skips clone size in some rows; elsewhere it reads once, few, many or a size class.

abundance	v_gene	j_gene	d_gene	CDR3aa	CDR3nt
once	TRBV4-1	TRBJ2-3	NA	CASSLQGPSTDTQYF	TGCGCCAGCAGCCTACAGGGTCCCTCCACAGATACGCAGTATTTT
NA	TRBV19	TRBJ2-5	TRBD2	CASKGQGTSGRARETQYF	TGTGCCAGTAAGGGACAGGGGACTAGCGGGAGGGCCCGAGAGACCCAGTACTTC
NA	TRBV19	TRBJ1-5	NA	CASSIWANQPQHF	TGTGCCAGTAGTATATGGGCTAATCAGCCCCAGCATTTT
NA	TRBV5-8	TRBJ1-5	TRBD1	CASRVYTGDGNNQPQHF	TGTGCCAGCAGAGTATACACAGGGGACGGGAACAATCAGCCCCAGCATTTT
NA	TRBV6-1	TRBJ1-1	NA	CASSGGGHTEAFF	TGTGCCAGCAGTGGGGGGGGGCACACTGAAGCTTTCTTT
NA	TRBV19	TRBJ1-2	NA	CASTLFPGLYYGYTF	TGTGCCAGTACCCTTTTCCCCGGTCTGTACTATGGCTACACCTTC
NA	TRBV2	TRBJ1-2	TRBD1	CASRGTGGSYGYTF	TGTGCCAGCAGGGGGACAGGTGGGTCTTATGGCTACACCTTC
NA	TRBV27	TRBJ2-5	NA	CASSLMTNQETQYF	TGTGCCAGCAGTCTTATGACAAACCAAGAGACCCAGTACTTC
NA	TRBV9	TRBJ2-1	NA	CASSVDGRSLNEQFF	TGTGCCAGCAGCGTAGACGGGAGAAGTCTCAATGAGCAGTTCTTC
NA	TRBV9	TRBJ2-2	NA	CASSDHLRATGELFF	TGTGCCAGCAGCGACCACCTCCGAGCCACCGGGGAGCTGTTTTTT
NA	TRBV5-6	TRBJ2-1	TRBD2	CASFLPASGVRYNEQFF	TGTGCCAGCTTCCTACCCGCGAGCGGGGTTAGGTACAATGAGCAGTTCTTC
NA	TRBV6-1	TRBJ1-1	NA	CASSEGPTGLNTEAFF	TGTGCCAGCAGTGAAGGCCCTACAGGGCTGAACACTGAAGCTTTCTTT
few	TRBV20-1	TRBJ2-3	NA	CSARQGIGQYF	TGCAGTGCTAGACAGGGAATTGGGCAGTATTTT
NA	TRBV5-4	TRBJ2-7	NA	CASSFWGILEQYF	TGTGCCAGCAGCTTCTGGGGCATACTCGAGCAGTACTTC
NA	TRBV19	TRBJ1-5	TRBD1	CASHRGDRDQPQHF	TGTGCCAGTCATCGTGGGGACAGGGATCAGCCCCAGCATTTT
NA	TRBV5-6	TRBJ2-7	NA	CASSLAYTYEQYF	TGTGCCAGCAGCTTGGCATACACCTACGAGCAGTACTTC
NA	TRBV27	TRBJ2-1	TRBD2	CASSSPPSGGANEQFF	TGTGCCAGCAGTTCACCCCCTAGCGGGGGGGCCAATGAGCAGTTCTTC
few	TRBV5-1	TRBJ1-4	NA	CASSSRSGYNEKLFF	TGCGCCAGCAGTTCCCGAAGCGGGTATAATGAAAAACTGTTTTTT
once	TRBV7-9	TRBJ1-2	NA	CASSYLVGGNYGYTF	TGTGCCAGCAGCTACCTGGTTGGGGGGAACTATGGCTACACCTTC
few	TRBV2	TRBJ1-2	NA	CASSAEGGFTEGHTF	TGTGCCAGCAGCGCCGAGGGCGGCTTTACGGAGGGTCACACCTTC
NA	TRBV2	TRBJ2-5	TRBD2	CARAGAGEETQYF	TGTGCCAGGGCCGGAGCGGGAGAAGAGACCCAGTACTTC
once	TRBV9	TRBJ1-1	NA	CASSVGSRSTEAFF	TGTGCCAGCAGCGTAGGGTCGCGTAGCACTGAAGCTTTCTTT
NA	TRBV6-6	TRBJ1-4	TRBD1	CASSHRGQGNEKLFF	TGTGCCAGCAGCCACAGGGGGCAGGGTAATGAAAAACTGTTTTTT
once	TRBV7-2	TRBJ2-1	TRBD2	CASTPAGGWGNEQFF	TGTGCCAGCACCCCAGCGGGGGGCTGGGGGAATGAGCAGTTCTTC
few	TRBV4-1	TRBJ2-3	NA	CASSTRLDSHTQYF	TGCGCCAGCAGCACCCGACTAGATTCACATACGCAGTATTTT
NA	TRBV19	TRBJ1-4	NA	CASSLTATNEKLFF	TGTGCCAGTAGCCTGACAGCAACTAATGAAAAACTGTTTTTT